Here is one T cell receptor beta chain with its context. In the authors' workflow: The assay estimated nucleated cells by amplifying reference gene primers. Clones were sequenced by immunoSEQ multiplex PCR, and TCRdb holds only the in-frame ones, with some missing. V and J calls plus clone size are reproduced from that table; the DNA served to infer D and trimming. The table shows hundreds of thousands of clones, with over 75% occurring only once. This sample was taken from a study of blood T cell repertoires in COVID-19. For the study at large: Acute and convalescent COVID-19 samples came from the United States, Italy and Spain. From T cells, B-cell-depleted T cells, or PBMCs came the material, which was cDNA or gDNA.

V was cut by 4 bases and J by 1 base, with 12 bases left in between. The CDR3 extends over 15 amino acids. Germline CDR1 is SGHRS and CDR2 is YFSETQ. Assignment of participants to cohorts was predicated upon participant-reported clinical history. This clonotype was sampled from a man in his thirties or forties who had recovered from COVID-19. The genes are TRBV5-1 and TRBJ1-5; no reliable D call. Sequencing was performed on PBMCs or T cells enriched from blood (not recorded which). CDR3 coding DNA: TGCGCCAGCAGCCCCGGCGGTCCAAGCAATCAGCCCCAGCATTTT. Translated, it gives CASSPGGPSNQPQHF.